Each of the 19 T cell receptor beta chains below was sequenced from the same sample in a study of blood T cell repertoires in COVID-19. The data were produced by immunoSEQ multiplex PCR, yet TCRdb's version contains in-frame clones alone and is incomplete. The table includes approximately 140,000 clones, approximately 90% detected once. The sequencing input was peripheral blood. These receptors were taken from a human donor in a cohort sampled during active COVID-19.

The genes are TRBV5-5 and TRBJ2-1; 7 bases fit TRBD1. The CDR3 extends over 14 amino acids. The germline V gene has CDR1 SGHKS and CDR2 YYEKEE (reference sequence). V dropped 4 bases and J dropped 4; count of bases not matched to a gene: 5. The CDR3, as DNA: TGTGCCAGCAGCCCGGGACAGATATACAATGAGCAGTTCTTC. Protein product: CASSPGQIYNEQFF.

The gene calls are TRBV5-4 and TRBJ2-7; no clear D. There are 12 residues in the CDR3. Trimming removed 0 bases at V and 5 bases at J, with 6 bases between. Germline lookup yields CDR1 SGHNT and CDR2 YYREEE (reference sequence). The DNA for the CDR3 is TGTGCCAGCAGCTTGGTGGGCCACGAGCAGTACTTC. Its protein product is CASSLVGHEQYF.

This clone came up once. This chain uses TRBV2 with TRBJ1-1; 7 bases line up with TRBD1. There are 14 residues in the CDR3. V lost 5 bases to trimming and J lost 0 bases; unmatched junction nucleotides: 3. The germline V gene encodes CDR1 SNHLY and CDR2 FYNNEI. The CDR3 nucleotides read TGTGCCAGCAGTAAGGACAGGATGAACACTGAAGCTTTCTTT. It yields the protein CASSKDRMNTEAFF.

The chain carries TRBV3-1 (or the pseudogene TRBV3-2) and TRBJ2-5; D is perhaps TRBD1 (6 bases). Trimming cost V 1 base and J 1 base, with 7 bases left between them. The CDR3 runs to 14 residues. Germline lookup yields CDR1 LGHDT and CDR2 YNNKEL (reference sequence). DNA for the CDR3: TGTGCCAGCAGCCAAGGGACAGTCCAAGAGACCCAGTACTTC. It encodes CASSQGTVQETQYF.

The J gene is TRBJ1-2, the V gene TRBV11-2; TRBD1 matches at 8 bases. The CDR3 covers 15 residues. Trimming removed 2 bases from V and 6 bases from J; junction bases left unmatched: 8. CDR1 is SGHAT and CDR2 is FQNNGV in the germline V gene. DNA for the CDR3: TGTGCCAGCAGCTTAATCAGGAACAGGGGGGATGGCTACACCTTC. This gives the protein CASSLIRNRGDGYTF.

The gene calls are TRBV19 and TRBJ2-2; possibly TRBD2 for D (6 bases). This CDR3 is 15 amino acids long. Germline values: CDR1 LNHDA, CDR2 SQIVND (reference sequence). Trimming left V 8 bases short and J 1 base short, with 14 bases between. The CDR3 protein is CASFGGQGNTGELFF. The CDR3 region has the DNA TGTGCCAGTTTTGGAGGGCAGGGGAACACCGGGGAGCTGTTTTTT.

CDR3 residues: CASSYSDRAEAFF. Written as DNA, the CDR3 is TGTGCCAGCAGTTACTCCGACAGGGCTGAAGCTTTCTTT. The chain uses TRBV6-5 and TRBJ1-1; 7 bases agree with TRBD1. CDR1 is MNHEY, CDR2 SVGAGI, per germline. V trimming: 0 bases; J trimming: 6 bases; junction bases outside the gene matches: 1. CDR3 length: 13 amino acids.

The rearrangement uses TRBV7-2 and TRBJ1-5; 8 positions agree with TRBD1. Trimming took 4 bases from V and 6 from J; bases not matched to a gene: 11. Looked up from germline, CDR1 is SGHTA and CDR2 is FQGNSA. The CDR3 contains 16 residues. CDR3 nucleotides: TGTGCCAGCAGCTCGGGGTGGGCAGGGGGCCTTCAGCCCCAGCATTTT. Translation gives CASSSGWAGGLQPQHF.

This clone came up a few times. The V call is TRBV7-9, the J call TRBJ2-1, with 13 bases fitting TRBD2. V shed 2 bases and J 5 bases; nucleotides not matched to a gene: 12. The CDR3 has 19 residues. Per germline, CDR1 SEHNR and CDR2 FQNEAQ (reference sequence). CDR3 bases: TGTGCCAGCAGCTTACGGACTAGCGGGAGTCAACGGTTGAACAATGAGCAGTTCTTC. It codes for CASSLRTSGSQRLNNEQFF.

The chain has TRBV18 and TRBJ2-1, with 7 bases aligning to TRBD2. V dropped 0 bases and J dropped 8; count of bases not matched to a gene: 4. The CDR3 contains 14 residues. Germline CDR1 KGHSH, CDR2 LQKENI. CDR3 coding DNA: TGTGCCAGCTCACCACCGTTAGGGAGGGATGAGCAGTTCTTC. This encodes CASSPPLGRDEQFF.

This clone was found once. This chain connects TRBV4-1 to TRBJ2-1, with a possible D match to TRBD1 (6 bases). The germline V gene encodes CDR1 MGHRA and CDR2 YSYEKL. Trimming shortened V by 1 base and J by 10 bases, and 14 bases separated the two germline ends. This CDR3 has 14 residues. Here the CDR3 reads CASSQGGPREEQFF. In DNA form, the CDR3 reads TGCGCCAGCAGCCAAGGGGGGCCACGGGAAGAGCAGTTCTTC.

This clone was observed once. This chain uses TRBV10-3 with TRBJ1-1; 7 bases fit TRBD1. The CDR3 extends over 13 amino acids. The trim removed 6 bases at V and 1 base at J, leaving 2 bases unmatched. The germline V gene encodes CDR1 ENHRY and CDR2 SYGVKD. The CDR3 sequence is CAIRGTENTEAFF. CDR3 bases: TGTGCCATCAGAGGGACAGAGAACACTGAAGCTTTCTTT.

V gene TRBV5-1 combines with J gene TRBJ2-5; D not resolved. The CDR3 extends over 14 amino acids. CDR1 and CDR2 (germline): SGHRS, YFSETQ. Trimming removed 5 bases at V and 2 bases at J, with 13 bases between. CDR3 nucleotide sequence: TGCGCCAGCAGTCGGCAGGCGCAACAAGAGACCCAGTACTTC. This codes for CASSRQAQQETQYF.

Written as DNA, the CDR3 is TGTGCCAGCAGCTTATACGGGGGGGCCCTCAATGAGCAGTTCTTC. Encoded protein: CASSLYGGALNEQFF. The chain has TRBV7-3 and TRBJ2-1; TRBD2 aligns across 8 bases. Germline CDR1 and CDR2: SGHTA and FQGTGA. J lost 6 bases, V lost 2 bases, and 6 bases had no gene match. CDR3 length: 15 residues.

The J gene is TRBJ2-7, the V gene TRBV6-5; possibly TRBD2 for D (6 bases). The CDR3 contains 14 residues. The germline gives CDR1 MNHEY, CDR2 SVGAGI. V lost 6 bases and J 4 bases, leaving 16 bases between the germline ends. CDR3 nucleotide sequence: TGTGCCAGCAGAGCGCGGGGCAGGGTGTACGAGCAGTACTTC. Translation: CASRARGRVYEQYF.

The rearrangement uses TRBV6-1 and TRBJ2-7; no firm D call. Germline assignment: CDR1 MNHNS and CDR2 SASEGT. The CDR3 length is 13 residues. Trimming cost V 1 base and J 3 bases, with 7 bases left between them. The CDR3 bases are TGTGCCAGCAGTGAAGGCAACAGCTACGAGCAGTACTTC. This translates into CASSEGNSYEQYF.

The chain uses TRBV5-1 and TRBJ1-5; tentative D call: TRBD1 (6 bases). The CDR3 sequence is 14 residues long. CDR1 SGHRS and CDR2 YFSETQ come from the germline V gene. Trimming stripped 4 bases from V and 6 bases from J, with 14 bases between. CDR3 loop: CASSPGGGTQPQHF. As DNA, the CDR3 is TGCGCCAGCAGCCCTGGCGGGGGCACTCAGCCCCAGCATTTT.

The gene calls are TRBV7-8 and TRBJ1-1; D possibly corresponds to TRBD1 (5 bases). With 5 bases removed from V and 3 bases from J, the gap between germline ends came to 16 bases. CDR1 and CDR2 from the germline V gene are SGHVS and FQNEAQ. The CDR3 consists of 15 residues. Written as DNA, the CDR3 is TGTGCCAGCAGCCCCTGGGGGAGGGGCGACACTGAAGCTTTCTTT. This gives the protein CASSPWGRGDTEAFF.

This sequence joins TRBV5-4 and TRBJ1-1, with 8 positions matching TRBD1. The trim removed 4 bases at V and 0 bases at J, leaving 5 bases unmatched. The CDR3 is 15 amino acids. Looked up from germline, CDR1 is SGHNT and CDR2 is YYREEE (reference sequence). The CDR3 loop is CASSVGQGLNTEAFF. The CDR3 DNA reads TGTGCCAGCAGCGTTGGACAGGGCCTGAACACTGAAGCTTTCTTT.